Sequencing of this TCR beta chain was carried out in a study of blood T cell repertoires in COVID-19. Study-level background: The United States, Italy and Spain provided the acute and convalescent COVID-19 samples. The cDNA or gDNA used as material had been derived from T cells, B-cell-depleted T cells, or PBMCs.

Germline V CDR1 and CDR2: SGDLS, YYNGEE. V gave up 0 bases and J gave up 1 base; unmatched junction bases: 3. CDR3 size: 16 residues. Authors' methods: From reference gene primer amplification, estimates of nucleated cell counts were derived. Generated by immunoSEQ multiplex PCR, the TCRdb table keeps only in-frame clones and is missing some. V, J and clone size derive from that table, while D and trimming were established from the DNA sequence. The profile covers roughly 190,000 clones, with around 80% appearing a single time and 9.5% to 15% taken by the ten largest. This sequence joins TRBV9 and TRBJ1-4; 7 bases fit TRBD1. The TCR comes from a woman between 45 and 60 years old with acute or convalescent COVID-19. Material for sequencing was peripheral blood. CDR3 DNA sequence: TGTGCCAGCAGCGTAGCCACAGGGGAAACTAATGAAAAACTGTTTTTT. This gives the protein CASSVATGETNEKLFF.